The 20 T cell receptor beta chains given below trace back to one sample, sequenced in a study of cytomegalovirus exposure and HLA in healthy donors. The PCR ran on 60 Vbeta and 13 Jbeta primers. The table came from immunoSEQ multiplex PCR; TCRdb's copy has only in-frame clones and leaves some out. The sample carries around 120,000 clones, roughly 80% recorded once. The sequenced material came from PBMCs. The receptors shown here come from a boy aged 5-17 years in good health and CMV-seronegative.

The rearrangement uses TRBV30 and TRBJ1-1; D remains unclear. This CDR3 region has 15 residues. From germline, CDR1 is GTSNPN and CDR2 SVGIG (reference sequence). The germline V and J ends were trimmed by 0 bases and 1 base, with 12 bases remaining between them. In nucleotides, the CDR3 is TGTGCCTGGAGTGTACAAGTTTGGAGGAACACTGAAGCTTTCTTT. Protein: CAWSVQVWRNTEAFF.

This clone has only one observation. The chain couples TRBV16 to TRBJ2-7; D not resolved. Germline V gene data show CDR1 as KGHSY and CDR2 as FQNENV. This CDR3 is 14 amino acids long. Trimming took 4 bases from V and 1 from J, leaving 11 bases between them. The CDR3 DNA sequence: TGTGCCAGCAGCCCTTACACCCCTTCCTACGAGCAGTACTTC. Protein product: CASSPYTPSYEQYF.

The rearrangement uses TRBV4-1 and TRBJ2-3; tentative D call: TRBD2 (5 bases). The CDR3 is 16 residues long. V was pared by 0 bases and J by 0 bases, with 10 bases between. The germline CDR1 and CDR2 sequences are MGHRA and YSYEKL. Here the CDR3 reads CASSQDPGSSTDTQYF. CDR3 nucleotide sequence: TGCGCCAGCAGCCAAGACCCGGGATCTAGCACAGATACGCAGTATTTT.

The chain has TRBV10-2 and TRBJ1-3; D unresolved. CDR1 and CDR2 from the germline V gene are WSHSY and SAAADI. The length of the CDR3 is 15 residues. V was trimmed by 2 bases and J by 0 bases, leaving 8 bases between them. The CDR3 protein is CASSEMGSSGNTIYF. The CDR3 nucleotides read TGCGCCAGCAGTGAGATGGGGAGCTCTGGAAACACCATATATTTT.

This rearrangement joins TRBV2 to TRBJ2-5; tentatively, D is TRBD2 (5 bases). Deletions cut 7 bases from V and 0 bases from J, with 9 bases between. The CDR3 extends over 13 amino acids. Germline CDR1 is SNHLY and CDR2 is FYNNEI. The CDR3 is CASMGDYQETQYF. Written as DNA, the CDR3 is TGTGCCAGCATGGGAGATTACCAAGAGACCCAGTACTTC.

This chain joins TRBV5-1 and TRBJ1-2; no clear D gene. Germline-derived CDR1 and CDR2 are SGHRS and YFSETQ. The V end lost 0 bases, the J end lost 3 bases, and 9 bases lay between the germline ends. The CDR3 runs to 14 residues. The chain's CDR3 is CASSLGGLDYGYTF. CDR3 nucleotides: TGCGCCAGCAGCTTGGGAGGGTTGGACTATGGCTACACCTTC.

The V call is TRBV9, the J call TRBJ1-1; 10 bases map to TRBD1. Germline-derived CDR1 and CDR2 are SGDLS and YYNGEE. Trimming removed 3 bases from V and 6 bases from J; junction bases left unmatched: 8. This CDR3 is 15 amino acids long. The chain's CDR3 is CASSGRDRGNPEAFF. In DNA, the CDR3 is TGTGCCAGCAGCGGAAGGGACAGGGGAAACCCTGAAGCTTTCTTT.

J is TRBJ2-5 and V is TRBV5-4, with 10 bases that match TRBD2. Germline V lookup: CDR1 SGHNT, CDR2 YYREEE (reference sequence). This CDR3 region has 14 residues. V was clipped by 1 base and J by 5 bases; unmatched bases: 2. The CDR3: CASSLSSGSETQYF. Here the CDR3 DNA reads TGTGCCAGCAGCTTGTCTAGCGGGAGTGAGACCCAGTACTTC.

This chain joins TRBV7-9 and TRBJ2-1; 8 bases align to TRBD2. Germline V gene data show CDR1 as SEHNR and CDR2 as FQNEAQ (reference sequence). The CDR3 is 17 amino acids. Losses at the gene ends were 4 bases for V and 2 bases for J; bases not matched to a gene: 10. CDR3 coding DNA: TGTGCCAGCAGCTACTCTGGACTAGCCATCCCCTACAATGAGCAGTTCTTC. Protein sequence: CASSYSGLAIPYNEQFF.

This chain connects TRBV13 to TRBJ1-6; 7 nucleotides align to TRBD1. The CDR3 is 16 residues long. J was trimmed by 7 bases and V by 3 bases; bases with no gene match: 9. The germline gives CDR1 PRHDT, CDR2 FYEKMQ (reference sequence). CDR3 region: CASSFLLTGKNSPLHF. The CDR3 region has the DNA TGTGCCAGCAGCTTCCTATTGACAGGGAAGAATTCACCCCTCCACTTT. Filled out from reference TRBV13 and TRBJ1-6, the complete variable domain reads AAGVIQSPRHLIKEKRETATLKCYPIPRHDTVYWYQQGPGQDPQFLISFYEKMQSDKGSIPDRFSAQQFSDYHSELNMSSLELGDSALYFCASSFLLTGKNSPLHFGNGTRLTVT.

CDR3 sequence: CASRKGTDGYTF. In DNA, the CDR3 is TGTGCCAGCAGGAAAGGGACAGATGGCTACACCTTC. This chain connects TRBV2 to TRBJ1-2; TRBD1 matches at 7 bases. Germline V gene lookup returns CDR1 SNHLY and CDR2 FYNNEI. This CDR3 has 12 amino acids. Trimming removed 6 bases from V and 6 bases from J; junction bases left unmatched: 4.

The chain carries TRBV2 and TRBJ2-1; TRBD2 matches 8 bases. The CDR3 extends over 16 amino acids. The germline gives CDR1 SNHLY, CDR2 FYNNEI. V lost 6 bases, J lost 1 base, and 8 bases stayed unmatched. DNA of the CDR3: TGTGCCAGCAGGGCCGGGGGGGGTAGGTCCTACAATGAGCAGTTCTTC. Protein product: CASRAGGGRSYNEQFF.

The CDR3 nucleotides are TGCGCCAGCAGCCTGGGGGTTACTAGCGGGAGGAACGAGCAGTACTTC. Translating it yields CASSLGVTSGRNEQYF. V usage is TRBV5-1 and J usage is TRBJ2-7, with 12 bases lining up with TRBD2. V trimming: 4 bases; J trimming: 5 bases; junction bases outside the gene matches: 10. In germline, CDR1 is SGHRS, CDR2 YFSETQ. The CDR3 length is 16 residues.

The J gene is TRBJ2-3, the V gene TRBV7-6, with 9 bases aligning to TRBD1. Germline CDR1 and CDR2: SGHVS and FNYEAQ. Unmatched junction bases numbered 6, after V lost 8 bases and J lost 6 bases. The CDR3 is 13 amino acids. The DNA of the CDR3 is TGTGCCAGCCGGACAGGGGAGGAGGATACGCAGTATTTT. It codes for CASRTGEEDTQYF.

The V call is TRBV6-1, the J call TRBJ1-2; no definite D call. The V and J ends lost 8 bases and 8 bases respectively, with 21 bases between them. In germline, CDR1 is MNHNS, CDR2 SASEGT. The CDR3 loop spans 14 amino acids. Written as DNA, the CDR3 is TGTGCCAGCTGGGTGACTCCTGCCACGGCGGGCTACACCTTC. Amino acid sequence: CASWVTPATAGYTF.

This clone came up once. The V call is TRBV18, the J call TRBJ2-7, with 10 bases matching TRBD1. With V trimmed by 6 bases and J by 5 bases, 13 bases remained unmatched. The CDR3 runs 16 residues. CDR1 and CDR2 (germline): KGHSH, LQKENI. CDR3 sequence: CASSPQGGQGFDEQYF. In nucleotides, the CDR3 is TGTGCCAGCTCTCCTCAAGGGGGACAGGGGTTCGACGAGCAGTACTTC.

A single count supports this clone. The chain joins TRBV2 to TRBJ2-5; 7 bases agree with TRBD2. The CDR3 runs to 14 residues. V was pared by 7 bases and J by 2 bases, with 7 bases of the junction left unmatched. The V gene's germline CDR1 is SNHLY and CDR2 FYNNEI. The CDR3 here is CASKRGSDQETQYF. The CDR3, as DNA: TGTGCCAGCAAGCGCGGGAGTGATCAAGAGACCCAGTACTTC.

V is TRBV30 and J is TRBJ2-7; 11 bases line up with TRBD1. The germline gives CDR1 GTSNPN, CDR2 SVGIG (reference sequence). CDR3 length: 15 residues. The V segment lost 5 bases and the J segment 6 bases; nucleotides outside the gene matches: 12. The CDR3 loop is CAWSRVGQGVLEQYF. In DNA, the CDR3 is TGTGCCTGGTCCCGCGTGGGACAGGGGGTGCTCGAGCAGTACTTC.

This sequence joins TRBV7-9 and TRBJ2-1; the D gene is possibly TRBD1 (6 bases). V was trimmed by 0 bases and J by 8 bases, leaving 23 bases between them. This CDR3 has 18 residues. CDR1 and CDR2 from the germline V gene are SEHNR and FQNEAQ (reference sequence). The CDR3 loop reads CASSLAGAGASYFDEQFF. CDR3 DNA sequence: TGTGCCAGCAGCTTAGCTGGGGCAGGGGCTAGCTATTTTGATGAGCAGTTCTTC.

This chain uses TRBV25-1 with TRBJ2-1; D might be TRBD2 (6 bases). The V end was cut by 2 bases, the J end by 10 bases, with 12 bases between. The CDR3 is 13 residues long. Per the germline V gene, CDR1 is MGHDK and CDR2 is SYGVNS. The CDR3 loop is CASSEQGGTEQFF. The CDR3 nucleotides read TGTGCCAGCAGTGAACAGGGCGGGACCGAGCAGTTCTTC.